The next 27 T cell receptor beta chains were all read from a single sample in a study of blood T cell repertoires in COVID-19. Sequencing was performed with immunoSEQ multiplex PCR; in TCRdb, only in-frame clones are kept and a portion is missing. This table holds fewer than 150,000 clones, around three quarters found once. Sequencing used peripheral blood. These receptors originate from a human donor in a cohort sampled during active COVID-19.

The CDR3 DNA reads as TGCGCCAGCAGCCAAGAGGGAACCGGGACAGGGGTTTGGTACTACGAGCAGTACTTC. Translation: CASSQEGTGTGVWYYEQYF. The chain employs TRBV4-1 and TRBJ2-7, with 10 bases fitting TRBD1. CDR1 is MGHRA and CDR2 is YSYEKL in the germline V gene. V shed 0 bases, J shed 3 bases, and the junction held 14 bases outside the gene matches. The CDR3 runs 19 residues.

The J gene is TRBJ1-6, the V gene TRBV21-1. TRBV21-1 is tagged as a pseudogene. The CDR3 is 17 amino acids. The DNA for the CDR3 is TGTGCCAGCAGCAAAAATAGGAGTTGGTCCTATAATTCACCCCTCCACTTT. Protein: CASSKNRSWSYNSPLHF.

CDR3: CASSLSWLADYNEQFF. CDR3 DNA: TGTGCCAGCAGTTTATCTTGGCTAGCGGACTACAATGAGCAGTTCTTC. The chain recombines TRBV27 with TRBJ2-1, with 7 bases aligning to TRBD2. Germline lookup yields CDR1 MNHEY and CDR2 SMNVEV (reference sequence). The junction had 5 bases not matched to a gene; V was cut back by 0 bases and J by 3 bases. The CDR3 runs 16 residues.

J is TRBJ1-5 and V is TRBV12-5; TRBD1 agrees at 10 bases. This CDR3 contains 19 residues. Germline V CDR1 and CDR2: LGHNT, FRNRAP. Trimming took 2 bases from V and 3 from J; bases not matched to a gene: 13. The CDR3 coding sequence is TGTGCTAGTGGTTTGAACCCCGGGACAGGGGTATGTAACAATCAGCCCCAGCATTTT. As protein: CASGLNPGTGVCNNQPQHF.

The chain is built from TRBV4-1 and TRBJ1-1; D gene uncertain. The CDR3 extends over 15 amino acids. Germline loops: CDR1 MGHRA, CDR2 YSYEKL. Trimming shortened V by 1 base and J by 5 bases, and 14 bases separated the two germline ends. The CDR3 sequence is CASSQGEGYNTEAFF. The CDR3 coding sequence is TGCGCCAGCAGCCAAGGGGAGGGATATAATACTGAAGCTTTCTTT.

The J gene is TRBJ2-5, the V gene TRBV14; D might be TRBD1 (6 bases). CDR3 size: 13 residues. V was clipped by 4 bases and J by 3 bases, with 9 bases between them. The V gene's germline CDR1 is SGHDN and CDR2 FVKESK. The CDR3 nucleotides read TGTGCCAGCAGCCGGAACAGGGAAGAGACCCAGTACTTC. Its protein product is CASSRNREETQYF. The full variable domain, its missing parts supplied by reference TRBV14 and TRBJ2-5, is EAGVTQFPSHSVIEKGQTVTLRCDPISGHDNLYWYRRVMGKEIKFLLHFVKESKQDESGMPNNRFLAERTGGTYSTLKVQPAELEDSGVYFCASSRNREETQYFGPGTRLLVL.

V gene TRBV7-9 combines with J gene TRBJ1-2; D ambiguous. The CDR3 runs 12 residues. Trimming cost V 6 bases and J 8 bases, with 13 bases left between them. Germline assignment: CDR1 SEHNR and CDR2 FQNEAQ (reference sequence). For the CDR3, the DNA is TGTGCCAGCAGACCTGACGGGGTCGGCTACACCTTC. It specifies CASRPDGVGYTF.

V and J are TRBV6-2 or TRBV6-3 and TRBJ2-1; D may be TRBD1 (5 bases). Germline CDR1 is MNHEY and CDR2 is SVGEGT. The length of the CDR3 is 13 residues. V was shortened by 6 bases and J by 7 bases, with 13 bases between the two germline ends. In DNA, the CDR3 is TGTGCCAGCAGCTGGGGCTACACTAATGAGCAGTTCTTC. It specifies CASSWGYTNEQFF.

The genes are TRBV10-1 and TRBJ2-2, with TRBD2 matching over 14 bases. With V trimmed by 3 bases and J by 1 base, 4 bases remained unmatched. Germline V gives CDR1 WNHNN, CDR2 SYGVQD (reference sequence). This CDR3 comprises 18 residues. Here the CDR3 DNA reads TGCGCCAGCAGTGAAACCGGGACTAGCGGGGGGAACACCGGGGAGCTGTTTTTT. Its protein is CASSETGTSGGNTGELFF.

This chain uses TRBV5-1 with TRBJ2-5; 9 bases line up with TRBD2. V lost 4 bases to trimming and J lost 5 bases; unmatched junction nucleotides: 6. The length of the CDR3 is 14 residues. Germline V gene sequence: CDR1 SGHRS, CDR2 YFSETQ. The CDR3 DNA is TGCGCCAGCAGCCCCGCCGCGGGAGGGGAGACCCAGTACTTC. As protein: CASSPAAGGETQYF.

J is TRBJ1-6 and V is TRBV7-9; the D gene is possibly TRBD1 (5 bases). The ends were cut back, 4 bases at V and 10 bases at J, with 17 bases in the middle. The CDR3 is 15 amino acids. The germline gives CDR1 SEHNR, CDR2 FQNEAQ (reference sequence). The CDR3 bases are TGTGCCAGCAGCTCGTTACAGCGGGCAGGGTCACCCCTCCACTTT. Amino acids: CASSSLQRAGSPLHF. The entire variable domain, with the rest obtained from reference TRBV7-9 and TRBJ1-6, is as follows: DTGVSQNPRHKITKRGQNVTFRCDPISEHNRLYWYRQTLGQGPEFLTYFQNEAQLEKSRLLSDRFSAERPKGSFSTLEIQRTEQGDSAMYLCASSSLQRAGSPLHFGNGTRLTVT.

V gene TRBV7-2 combines with J gene TRBJ2-5; D gene uncertain. Trimming removed 0 bases at V and 0 bases at J, with 8 bases between. From germline, CDR1 is SGHTA and CDR2 FQGNSA. The CDR3 covers 15 residues. The CDR3: CASSLAPSDQETQYF. The CDR3 DNA reads TGTGCCAGCAGCTTAGCGCCGAGCGACCAAGAGACCCAGTACTTC. The full variable domain, completed using reference TRBV7-2 and TRBJ2-5, is GAGVSQSPSNKVTEKGKDVELRCDPISGHTALYWYRQSLGQGLEFLIYFQGNSAPDKSGLPSDRFSAERTGGSVSTLTIQRTQQEDSAVYLCASSLAPSDQETQYFGPGTRLLVL.

CDR3 protein: CASSYDPSGNTQYF. Here the CDR3 DNA reads TGTGCCAGCAGTTACGATCCTAGCGGAAATACGCAGTATTTT. The chain couples TRBV6-2 or TRBV6-3 to TRBJ2-3; 7 bases map to TRBD2. The CDR3 totals 14 residues. CDR1 MNHEY and CDR2 SVGEGT come from the germline V gene. J was trimmed by 7 bases and V by 2 bases; bases with no gene match: 6.

The rearrangement uses TRBV7-6 and TRBJ1-5; possibly TRBD1 for D (5 bases). The CDR3 length is 13 residues. Trimming pared 4 bases from V and 7 bases from J, leaving 11 bases between. Looked up from germline, CDR1 is SGHVS and CDR2 is FNYEAQ. CDR3 coding DNA: TGTGCCAGCAGCTGGGGGGATAGGCAGCCCCAGCATTTT. Its protein product is CASSWGDRQPQHF.

The rearrangement links TRBV29-1 to TRBJ1-1, with 8 bases that match TRBD1. CDR3 length: 15 residues. Germline V gene data show CDR1 as SQVTM and CDR2 as ANQGSEA. Trimming at V came to 3 bases and at J to 1 base, leaving 7 bases not matched to a gene. The CDR3 region has the DNA TGCAGCGTTGAGGCCCGGGACAGGCCGAACACTGAAGCTTTCTTT. It codes for CSVEARDRPNTEAFF.

This CDR3 reads CASTPRPGLVSTEAFF. The CDR3 region has the DNA TGTGCCAGTACCCCCAGGCCAGGGTTAGTAAGCACTGAAGCTTTCTTT. This sequence joins TRBV19 and TRBJ1-1; D is possibly TRBD1 (5 bases). V gave up 7 bases and J gave up 4 bases, with 22 bases separating them. Germline V lookup: CDR1 LNHDA, CDR2 SQIVND (reference sequence). This CDR3 comprises 16 residues. Looking up the rest from reference TRBV19 and TRBJ1-1 gives the full variable domain: DGGITQSPKYLFRKEGQNVTLSCEQNLNHDAMYWYRQDPGQGLRLIYYSQIVNDFQKGDIAEGYSVSREKKESFPLTVTSAQKNPTAFYLCASTPRPGLVSTEAFFGQGTRLTVV.

V gene TRBV5-4 combines with J gene TRBJ1-2, with D perhaps TRBD1 (5 bases). The germline V gene encodes CDR1 SGHNT and CDR2 YYREEE (reference sequence). This CDR3 is 15 amino acids long. Trimming left V 2 bases short and J 5 bases short, with 16 bases between. CDR3 nucleotides: TGTGCCAGCAGCTTACCCACAGGATCCTGGTATGGCTACACCTTC. Its translation is CASSLPTGSWYGYTF.

The table lists this clone with a count of one. The chain uses TRBV2 and TRBJ1-2, with TRBD1 as a possible D gene (6 bases). Germline lookup yields CDR1 SNHLY and CDR2 FYNNEI. V gave up 5 bases and J gave up 4 bases, with 11 bases separating them. The CDR3 length is 13 residues. The CDR3 DNA sequence: TGTGCCAGCAGTTACGGACAGTTCTATGGCTACACCTTC. It is translated as CASSYGQFYGYTF.

The sample holds one count of this clone. The identical CDR3 is also encoded by other nucleotide sequences in the sample. The chain combines TRBV9 with TRBJ1-6, with TRBD1 matching over 8 bases. V was pared by 0 bases and J by 7 bases, with 3 bases of the junction left unmatched. CDR3 length equals 15 residues. The germline V gene has CDR1 SGDLS and CDR2 YYNGEE. The DNA for the CDR3 is TGTGCCAGCAGCGTAGGCGACAGGGGCAATTCACCCCTCCACTTT. It is translated as CASSVGDRGNSPLHF. The whole variable domain, filled in from reference TRBV9 and TRBJ1-6, reads DSGVTQTPKHLITATGQRVTLRCSPRSGDLSVYWYQQSLDQGLQFLIQYYNGEERAKGNILERFSAQQFPDLHSELNLSSLELGDSALYFCASSVGDRGNSPLHFGNGTRLTVT.

This chain joins TRBV6-2 or TRBV6-3 and TRBJ2-4, with a tentative D call TRBD1 (5 bases). Germline V lookup: CDR1 MNHEY, CDR2 SVGEGT. CDR3 length: 12 residues. Trimming shortened V by 2 bases and J by 6 bases, and 5 bases separated the two germline ends. Here the CDR3 DNA reads TGTGCCAGCAGTTACGACAGAAACATTCAGTACTTC. Residues: CASSYDRNIQYF.

The chain employs TRBV29-1 and TRBJ2-2, with D tentatively TRBD1 (5 bases). The CDR3 runs to 12 residues. Germline CDR1 and CDR2: SQVTM and ANQGSEA. V was shortened by 0 bases and J by 13 bases, with 12 bases between the two germline ends. CDR3 in amino acids: CSVEDQGFGLFF. CDR3 nucleotides: TGCAGCGTTGAAGATCAGGGCTTTGGGCTGTTTTTT.

V gene TRBV5-6 combines with J gene TRBJ1-5; D gene ambiguous. This CDR3 has 14 amino acids. Trimming stripped 5 bases from V and 3 bases from J, with 12 bases between. Germline V lookup: CDR1 SGHDT, CDR2 YYEEEE. For the CDR3, the DNA is TGTGCCAGCAGATTTTACGGGGACAATCAGCCCCAGCATTTT. Protein sequence: CASRFYGDNQPQHF.

This clone was counted a single time. This chain links TRBV19 with TRBJ1-6; 8 bases match TRBD1. CDR1 is LNHDA, CDR2 SQIVND, per germline (reference sequence). The CDR3 spans 17 residues. J was trimmed by 7 bases and V by 5 bases; bases with no gene match: 13. The CDR3 nucleotides read TGTGCCAGTAGTTCAAACAGGGGGTTATCATCAAATTCACCCCTCCACTTT. Amino acid sequence: CASSSNRGLSSNSPLHF.

CDR3: CASSEFAGYEQYF. The CDR3 nucleotides are TGTGCCAGCAGTGAATTTGCGGGTTACGAGCAGTACTTC. The chain has TRBV6-1 and TRBJ2-7; possibly TRBD2 for D (5 bases). Looked up from germline, CDR1 is MNHNS and CDR2 is SASEGT. Trimming pared 2 bases from V and 4 bases from J, leaving 9 bases between. The CDR3 totals 13 residues.

The rearrangement uses TRBV5-1 and TRBJ2-5, with D possibly being TRBD2 (6 bases). There are 17 residues in the CDR3. Trimming left V 2 bases short and J 2 bases short, with 19 bases between. Germline V lookup: CDR1 SGHRS, CDR2 YFSETQ. The CDR3 spells CASSFRRGAAGQETQYF. CDR3 coding DNA: TGCGCCAGCAGCTTCCGCCGCGGGGCGGCGGGGCAAGAGACCCAGTACTTC.

The chain recombines TRBV3-1 (or the pseudogene TRBV3-2) with TRBJ2-5; D gene ambiguous. Germline CDR1 and CDR2: LGHDT and YNNKEL (reference sequence). The CDR3 spans 13 residues. Trimming left V 4 bases short and J 0 bases short, with 6 bases between. Here the CDR3 reads CASSPRYQETQYF. In nucleotides, the CDR3 is TGTGCCAGCAGCCCGCGGTACCAAGAGACCCAGTACTTC.

The chain combines TRBV7-9 with TRBJ2-5; 9 bases fit TRBD1. CDR3 length: 15 amino acids. From germline, CDR1 is SEHNR and CDR2 FQNEAQ (reference sequence). The V segment lost 3 bases and the J segment 5 bases; nucleotides outside the gene matches: 7. The CDR3 nucleotides are TGTGCCAGCAGCTTTGACAGGGGGATTTGGGAGACCCAGTACTTC. It specifies CASSFDRGIWETQYF.